The 28 T cell receptor beta chains below were found in one sample sequenced in a study of blood T cell repertoires in COVID-19. The data were produced by immunoSEQ multiplex PCR, yet TCRdb's version contains in-frame clones alone and is incomplete. The sample has under 150,000 clones; about 80% are singletons. The specimen sequenced was peripheral blood. Receptors originate from a woman over 75 in a cohort sampled during active or convalescent COVID-19.

The chain joins TRBV7-9 to TRBJ1-6; D is perhaps TRBD1 (5 bases). Trimming took off 5 bases at V and 3 bases at J, with 11 bases between the two ends. The CDR3 extends over 15 amino acids. Germline lookup yields CDR1 SEHNR and CDR2 FQNEAQ (reference sequence). The CDR3 reads CASSPGNFYNSPLHF. The CDR3 nucleotides are TGTGCCAGCAGCCCAGGGAATTTCTATAATTCACCCCTCCACTTT.

This rearrangement joins TRBV4-2 to TRBJ1-4; TRBD1 is a possible D gene (6 bases). V lost 3 bases to trimming and J lost 6 bases, with 17 bases between them. The V gene's germline CDR1 is LGHNA and CDR2 YNFKEQ. The CDR3 length is 16 residues. The CDR3 is CASSHSRGGLDEKLFF. In DNA, the CDR3 is TGTGCCAGCAGCCACTCGAGGGGGGGCCTGGATGAAAAACTGTTTTTT.

The V and J genes are TRBV7-9 and TRBJ2-3; the match to TRBD1 covers 9 bases. Germline V gene data show CDR1 as SEHNR and CDR2 as FQNEAQ (reference sequence). The CDR3 spans 12 residues. J gave up 9 bases and V 4 bases, and 2 bases lay outside the gene matches. CDR3 amino acids: CASSSDRGTQYF. CDR3 in DNA: TGTGCCAGCAGCTCGGACAGGGGAACGCAGTATTTT.

The J gene is TRBJ2-5, the V gene TRBV7-3, with D possibly matching TRBD1 (7 bases). Germline CDR1 reads SGHTA; CDR2 reads FQGTGA. The CDR3 sequence is 14 residues long. The V and J ends lost 1 base and 5 bases respectively, with 11 bases between them. The CDR3 region has the DNA TGTGCCAGCAGCTTAAATCCAGGGGGGGAGACCCAGTACTTC. Its protein product is CASSLNPGGETQYF.

This sequence joins TRBV24-1 and TRBJ2-1; 10 positions match TRBD2. CDR3 length: 17 residues. Germline V lookup: CDR1 KGHDR, CDR2 SFDVKD. J was trimmed by 3 bases and V by 4 bases; bases with no gene match: 8. The DNA of the CDR3 is TGTGCCACCAGTGACCGTAATAGCGGGGGGTACTACAATGAGCAGTTCTTC. It specifies CATSDRNSGGYYNEQFF.

The rearrangement links TRBV2 to TRBJ2-1; 7 positions agree with TRBD2. Germline V lookup: CDR1 SNHLY, CDR2 FYNNEI. V lost 4 bases and J lost 10; bases outside the gene matches: 4. This CDR3 spans 12 amino acids. In nucleotides, the CDR3 is TGTGCCAGCAGTGCGGAGCGGGGAGAGCAGTTCTTC. It is translated as CASSAERGEQFF.

The V gene is TRBV15, the J gene TRBJ2-5, with 12 bases fitting TRBD2. This CDR3 has 16 residues. Trimming cost V 1 base and J 2 bases; bases outside gene matches: 2. Germline V gene lookup returns CDR1 LNHNV and CDR2 YYDKDF (reference sequence). In DNA form, the CDR3 reads TGTGCCACCAGCAGAGGTGGACTAGCGGGGCAAGAGACCCAGTACTTC. It codes for CATSRGGLAGQETQYF.

The chain couples TRBV18 to TRBJ1-1; no definite D call. The CDR3 is made up of 14 amino acids. Germline-derived CDR1 and CDR2 are KGHSH and LQKENI. Trimming left V 2 bases short and J 0 bases short, with 7 bases between. CDR3 residues: CASSPTRMNTEAFF. In DNA form, the CDR3 reads TGTGCCAGCTCACCAACTCGCATGAACACTGAAGCTTTCTTT.

CDR3 region: CSVERGQTNTEAFF. As DNA, the CDR3 is TGCAGCGTTGAAAGGGGACAGACTAACACTGAAGCTTTCTTT. This chain joins TRBV29-1 and TRBJ1-1, with 7 bases identical to TRBD1. In germline, CDR1 is SQVTM, CDR2 ANQGSEA. V was pared by 2 bases and J by 2 bases, with 5 bases of the junction left unmatched. The CDR3 covers 14 residues.

The rearrangement uses TRBV2 and TRBJ1-6; D is ambiguous. The germline V gene encodes CDR1 SNHLY and CDR2 FYNNEI. The V gene lost 2 bases and the J gene lost 10 bases, with 15 bases spanning the gap. CDR3 length: 15 amino acids. The DNA for the CDR3 is TGTGCCAGCAGTGAAAGAGGTAGCGGTGGGTCACCCCTCCACTTT. Its translation: CASSERGSGGSPLHF.

The chain's CDR3 is CASSEEGTGRSPLHF. The CDR3 region has the DNA TGTGCCAGCAGTGAAGAAGGGACAGGACGCTCACCCCTCCACTTT. The chain joins TRBV6-1 to TRBJ1-6; TRBD1 aligns across 8 bases. CDR1 is MNHNS and CDR2 is SASEGT in the germline V gene. Losses at the gene ends were 1 base for V and 10 bases for J; bases not matched to a gene: 6. The CDR3 contains 15 residues.

This clone showed up just once. The rearrangement links TRBV5-4 to TRBJ2-2, with 8 bases matching TRBD2. Unmatched junction bases numbered 5, after V lost 4 bases and J lost 0 bases. This CDR3 comprises 16 residues. Germline V gene lookup returns CDR1 SGHNT and CDR2 YYREEE (reference sequence). CDR3 amino acids: CASSTRGAANTGELFF. The CDR3 bases are TGTGCCAGCAGCACGCGGGGGGCCGCGAACACCGGGGAGCTGTTTTTT.

The rearrangement links TRBV5-6 to TRBJ1-2; D possibly corresponds to TRBD1 (5 bases). The CDR3 extends over 15 amino acids. Per the germline V gene, CDR1 is SGHDT and CDR2 is YYEEEE. Trimming took 0 bases from V and 2 from J, leaving 11 bases between them. CDR3 loop: CASSLVRTRNYGYTF. In DNA, the CDR3 is TGTGCCAGCAGCTTGGTTCGGACAAGAAACTATGGCTACACCTTC. The whole variable domain, remainder taken from reference TRBV5-6 and TRBJ1-2, is DAGVTQSPTHLIKTRGQQVTLRCSPKSGHDTVSWYQQALGQGPQFIFQYYEEEERQRGNFPDRFSGHQFPNYSSELNVNALLLGDSALYLCASSLVRTRNYGYTFGSGTRLTVV.

The chain combines TRBV19 with TRBJ2-2; 8 nucleotides match TRBD2. After removal of 4 bases from V and 1 base from J, the junction contained 8 bases not matched to a gene. The CDR3 has 17 amino acids. The V gene's germline CDR1 is LNHDA and CDR2 SQIVND (reference sequence). For the CDR3, the DNA is TGTGCCAGTAGTACCTTACCGGGACTAGGGAACACCGGGGAGCTGTTTTTT. It is translated as CASSTLPGLGNTGELFF.

The rearrangement joins TRBV6-5 to TRBJ2-7; 14 bases are a match to TRBD2. Per germline, CDR1 MNHEY and CDR2 SVGAGI. J was trimmed by 0 bases and V by 6 bases; bases with no gene match: 1. The CDR3 has 15 residues. The CDR3 sequence is CASSGTSGGSYEQYF. CDR3 DNA sequence: TGTGCCAGCAGCGGGACTAGCGGGGGCTCCTACGAGCAGTACTTC.

The genes are TRBV5-1 and TRBJ1-1; TRBD1 agrees at 9 bases. The trim removed 6 bases at V and 5 bases at J, leaving 8 bases unmatched. Germline CDR1 reads SGHRS; CDR2 reads YFSETQ. The CDR3 contains 14 residues. The CDR3 DNA sequence: TGCGCCAGCACCCTCGGGACAGGGTCTACTGAAGCTTTCTTT. Translation: CASTLGTGSTEAFF.

J is TRBJ1-6 and V is TRBV27; D uncertain. The CDR3 totals 15 residues. V lost 3 bases and J 2 bases, leaving 8 bases between the germline ends. Germline assignment: CDR1 MNHEY and CDR2 SMNVEV (reference sequence). DNA for the CDR3: TGTGCCAGCAGTTTTCAGGCAACCTATAATTCACCCCTCCACTTT. The encoded protein is CASSFQATYNSPLHF.

The V and J genes are TRBV19 and TRBJ1-5; D may be TRBD1 (6 bases). V lost 4 bases and J lost 0, with 10 bases in between. The CDR3 consists of 15 residues. The germline V gene encodes CDR1 LNHDA and CDR2 SQIVND (reference sequence). CDR3 coding DNA: TGTGCCAGTAGTACCAAACAGGGTAGCAATCAGCCCCAGCATTTT. It yields the protein CASSTKQGSNQPQHF.

CDR3 bases: TGTGCCAGCAGCTGGACAGGGGGCTCCTACAATGAGCAGTTCTTC. Encoded protein: CASSWTGGSYNEQFF. The chain uses TRBV7-2 and TRBJ2-1; 10 nucleotides line up with TRBD1. With V trimmed by 4 bases and J by 0 bases, 0 bases remained unmatched. Germline V gene sequence: CDR1 SGHTA, CDR2 FQGNSA. The CDR3 is 15 amino acids.

The chain has TRBV9 and TRBJ1-4; TRBD1 aligns across 7 bases. CDR3 size: 14 residues. Germline values: CDR1 SGDLS, CDR2 YYNGEE. Losses at the gene ends were 3 bases for V and 7 bases for J; bases not matched to a gene: 6. As DNA, the CDR3 is TGTGCCAGCAGCGCACCTGACAGGGTTGAAAAACTGTTTTTT. As protein: CASSAPDRVEKLFF. Supplemented by reference TRBV9 and TRBJ1-4, the full variable domain reads DSGVTQTPKHLITATGQRVTLRCSPRSGDLSVYWYQQSLDQGLQFLIQYYNGEERAKGNILERFSAQQFPDLHSELNLSSLELGDSALYFCASSAPDRVEKLFFGSGTQLSVL.

V gene TRBV2 combines with J gene TRBJ2-1, with TRBD1 identical over 9 bases. The CDR3 sequence is 14 residues long. V shed 7 bases and J 8 bases; nucleotides not matched to a gene: 9. CDR1 SNHLY and CDR2 FYNNEI come from the germline V gene. The CDR3 protein is CASKEGTGTYEQFF. Here the CDR3 DNA reads TGTGCCAGCAAGGAGGGGACAGGGACTTATGAGCAGTTCTTC.

The chain joins TRBV7-3 to TRBJ2-2, with D perhaps matching TRBD1 (6 bases). The CDR3 is 18 amino acids. Deletions cut 3 bases from V and 4 bases from J, with 21 bases between. Germline V gives CDR1 SGHTA, CDR2 FQGTGA. In DNA form, the CDR3 reads TGTGCCAGCAGCTTTATAGGTGGGGGCCTTATTCCCACCGGGGAGCTGTTTTTT. It yields the protein CASSFIGGGLIPTGELFF.

The V call is TRBV19, the J call TRBJ1-2; D gene ambiguous. The germline CDR1 and CDR2 sequences are LNHDA and SQIVND (reference sequence). Trimming shortened V by 8 bases and J by 0 bases, and 13 bases separated the two germline ends. This CDR3 comprises 14 residues. The CDR3 DNA reads TGTGCCAGTCTGGGAGCGCTCCCTAACTATGGCTACACCTTC. Its protein is CASLGALPNYGYTF.

V is TRBV10-3 and J is TRBJ1-2; D possibly corresponds to TRBD1 (5 bases). Germline lookup yields CDR1 ENHRY and CDR2 SYGVKD. The CDR3 has 15 amino acids. V was clipped by 7 bases and J by 0 bases, with 15 bases between them. DNA for the CDR3: TGTGCCATCACTTATTCGGACACAGCTAACTATGGCTACACCTTC. Encoded protein: CAITYSDTANYGYTF.

The chain uses TRBV7-9 and TRBJ2-7; 7 bases map to TRBD1. The V gene's germline CDR1 is SEHNR and CDR2 FQNEAQ (reference sequence). This CDR3 is built from 13 residues. The ends lost 5 bases at V and 1 base at J; junction bases unmatched: 2. The CDR3 DNA is TGTGCCAGCAGCCTCAGGGGGTCCTACGAGCAGTACGTC. It yields the protein CASSLRGSYEQYV.

The V and J genes are TRBV6-1 and TRBJ2-7; 12 bases line up with TRBD2. The CDR3 is made up of 17 amino acids. CDR1 is MNHNS, CDR2 SASEGT, per germline. Trimming removed 3 bases from V and 4 bases from J; junction bases left unmatched: 10. The CDR3 protein is CASSEQLAGGPSYEQYV. The DNA for the CDR3 is TGTGCCAGCAGTGAGCAACTAGCGGGGGGTCCATCGTACGAGCAGTACGTC.

The J gene is TRBJ2-3, the V gene TRBV3-1 (or the pseudogene TRBV3-2), with TRBD2 matching 7 bases. V lost 4 bases and J lost 0; bases outside the gene matches: 7. Germline V gene sequence: CDR1 LGHDT, CDR2 YNNKEL (reference sequence). The CDR3 runs 16 residues. The CDR3 DNA reads as TGTGCCAGCAGCCCGACTAGCCGCCTAAGCACAGATACGCAGTATTTT. Translated: CASSPTSRLSTDTQYF.

CDR3: CASSVRDPRQGVNQPQHF. The CDR3 nucleotides read TGTGCCAGCAGCGTAAGAGATCCCCGGCAGGGTGTAAATCAGCCCCAGCATTTT. V usage is TRBV9 and J usage is TRBJ1-5, with D maybe TRBD1 (5 bases). Germline V gene data show CDR1 as SGDLS and CDR2 as YYNGEE. Trimming shortened V by 1 base and J by 4 bases, and 21 bases separated the two germline ends. The CDR3 totals 18 residues.